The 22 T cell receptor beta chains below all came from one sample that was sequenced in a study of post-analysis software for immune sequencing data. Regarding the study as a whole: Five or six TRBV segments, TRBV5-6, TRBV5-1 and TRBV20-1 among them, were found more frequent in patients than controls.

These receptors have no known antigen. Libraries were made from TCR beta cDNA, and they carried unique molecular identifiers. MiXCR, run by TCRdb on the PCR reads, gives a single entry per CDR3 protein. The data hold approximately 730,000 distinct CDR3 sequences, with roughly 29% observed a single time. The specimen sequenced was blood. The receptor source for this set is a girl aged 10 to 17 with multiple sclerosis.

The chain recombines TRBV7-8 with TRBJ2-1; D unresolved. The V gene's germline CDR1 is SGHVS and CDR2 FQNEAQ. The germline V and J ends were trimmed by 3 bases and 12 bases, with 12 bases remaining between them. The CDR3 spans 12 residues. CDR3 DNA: TGTGCCAGCAGCTTCGCGGTGACACCGCAGTTCTTC. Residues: CASSFAVTPQFF.

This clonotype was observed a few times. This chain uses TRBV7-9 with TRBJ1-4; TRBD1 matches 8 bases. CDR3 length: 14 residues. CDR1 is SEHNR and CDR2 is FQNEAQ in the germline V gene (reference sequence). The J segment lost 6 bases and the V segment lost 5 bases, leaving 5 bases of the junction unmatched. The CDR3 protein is CASSRPDRDEKLFF. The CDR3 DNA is TGTGCCAGCAGCCGCCCGGACAGGGATGAAAAACTGTTTTTT.

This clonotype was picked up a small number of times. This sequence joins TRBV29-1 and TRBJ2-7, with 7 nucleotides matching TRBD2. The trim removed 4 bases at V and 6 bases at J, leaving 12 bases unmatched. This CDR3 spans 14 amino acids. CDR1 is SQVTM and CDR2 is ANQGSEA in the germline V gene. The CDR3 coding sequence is TGCAGCGTTGTAATTAGCGGGTCTCCTACCGAGCAGTACTTC. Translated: CSVVISGSPTEQYF.

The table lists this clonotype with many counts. CDR3 DNA sequence: TGCAGTGCTAGTTCCCGTTGGGCCCCGGAGACCCAGTACTTC. Its translation is CSASSRWAPETQYF. This chain uses TRBV20-1 with TRBJ2-5; D uncertain. The CDR3 is 14 residues long. V was clipped by 3 bases and J by 5 bases, with 16 bases between them. Germline CDR1 reads DFQATT; CDR2 reads SNEGSKA (reference sequence).

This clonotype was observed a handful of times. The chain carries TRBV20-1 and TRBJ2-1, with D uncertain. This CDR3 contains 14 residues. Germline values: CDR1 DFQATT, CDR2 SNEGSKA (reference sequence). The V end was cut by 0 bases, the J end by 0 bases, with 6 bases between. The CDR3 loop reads CSARDAVSYNEQFF. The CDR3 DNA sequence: TGCAGTGCTAGAGATGCGGTCTCCTACAATGAGCAGTTCTTC.

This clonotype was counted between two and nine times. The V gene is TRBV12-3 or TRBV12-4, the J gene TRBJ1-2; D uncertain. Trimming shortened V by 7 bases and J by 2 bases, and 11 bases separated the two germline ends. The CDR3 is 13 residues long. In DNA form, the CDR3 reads TGTGCCAGCACCCCCCACGGGAACTATGGCTACACCTTC. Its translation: CASTPHGNYGYTF.

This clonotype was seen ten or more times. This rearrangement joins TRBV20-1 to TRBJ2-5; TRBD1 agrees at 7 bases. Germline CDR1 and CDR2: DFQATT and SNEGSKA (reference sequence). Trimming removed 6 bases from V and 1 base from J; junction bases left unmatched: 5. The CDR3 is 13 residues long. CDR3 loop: CSATGQFQETQYF. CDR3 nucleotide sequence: TGCAGTGCCACGGGACAGTTCCAAGAGACCCAGTACTTC.

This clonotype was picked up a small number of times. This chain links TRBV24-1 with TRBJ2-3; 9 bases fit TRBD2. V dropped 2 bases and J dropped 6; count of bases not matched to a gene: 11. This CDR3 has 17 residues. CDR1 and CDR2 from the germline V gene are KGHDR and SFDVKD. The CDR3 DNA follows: TGTGCCACCAGTGATTCCCCTAGCGGGAACCCGACGGATACGCAGTATTTT. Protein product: CATSDSPSGNPTDTQYF.

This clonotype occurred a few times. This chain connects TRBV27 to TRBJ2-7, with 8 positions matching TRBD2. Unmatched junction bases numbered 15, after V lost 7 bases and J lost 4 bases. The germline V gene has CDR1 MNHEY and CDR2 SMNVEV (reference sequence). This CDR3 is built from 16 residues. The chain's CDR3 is CASTQLRAGVVYEQYF. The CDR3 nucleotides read TGTGCCAGCACCCAGCTTCGAGCGGGGGTTGTGTACGAGCAGTACTTC.

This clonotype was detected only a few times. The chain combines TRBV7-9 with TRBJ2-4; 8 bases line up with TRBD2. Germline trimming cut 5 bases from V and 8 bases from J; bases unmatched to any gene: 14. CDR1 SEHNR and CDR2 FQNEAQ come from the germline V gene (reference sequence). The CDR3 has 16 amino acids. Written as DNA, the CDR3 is TGTGCCAGCAGCCGCACGGGAGGGTCCCCGAAGGACATTCAGTACTTC. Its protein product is CASSRTGGSPKDIQYF.

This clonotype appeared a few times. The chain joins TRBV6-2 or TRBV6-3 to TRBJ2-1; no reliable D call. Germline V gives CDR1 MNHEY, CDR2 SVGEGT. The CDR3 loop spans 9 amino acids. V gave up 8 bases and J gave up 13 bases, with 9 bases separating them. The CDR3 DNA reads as TGTGCCAGCGGCCCGTTCCAGTTCTTC. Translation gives CASGPFQFF.

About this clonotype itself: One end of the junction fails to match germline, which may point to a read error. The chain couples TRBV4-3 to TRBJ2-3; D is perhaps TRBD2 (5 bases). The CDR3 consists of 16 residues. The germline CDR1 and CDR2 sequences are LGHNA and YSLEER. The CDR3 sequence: CAGSQMITTSGDTQYF. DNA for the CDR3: TGCGCCGGCAGCCAGATGATCACTACCTCGGGGGATACGCAGTATTTT.

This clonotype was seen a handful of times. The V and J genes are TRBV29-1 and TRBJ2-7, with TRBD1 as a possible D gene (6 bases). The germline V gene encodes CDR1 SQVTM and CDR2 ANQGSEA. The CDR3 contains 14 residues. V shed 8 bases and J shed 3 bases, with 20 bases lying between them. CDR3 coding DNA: TGCAGCTCGGTAGATCAGGGGAGCGGCTACGAGCAGTACTTC. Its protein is CSSVDQGSGYEQYF.

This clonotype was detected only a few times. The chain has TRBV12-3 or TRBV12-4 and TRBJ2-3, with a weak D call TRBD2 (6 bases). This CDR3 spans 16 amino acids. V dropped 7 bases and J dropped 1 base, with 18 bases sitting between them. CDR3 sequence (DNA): TGTGCCAGCACTCACCCGGAGGGCGGAGGCACAGATACGCAGTATTTT. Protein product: CASTHPEGGGTDTQYF.

This chain's CDR3 is CATRGQGFDGYTF. In DNA form, the CDR3 reads TGTGCCACCAGGGGACAGGGATTCGATGGCTACACCTTC. The chain employs TRBV24-1 and TRBJ1-2, with 9 bases aligning to TRBD1. J lost 6 bases, V lost 7 bases, and 5 bases had no gene match. From germline, CDR1 is KGHDR and CDR2 SFDVKD. This CDR3 region has 13 residues.

CDR3 coding DNA: TGTGCCAGCAGCAAAGTCGCGACTACCAACTACGAGCAGTACTTC. Translating gives CASSKVATTNYEQYF. V and J are TRBV21-1 and TRBJ2-7; TRBD2, the table's D call, lacks a check against the DNA. TRBV21-1 is marked as a pseudogene. CDR3 length equals 15 residues.

Here the CDR3 reads CSARETRGRGTQYF. The DNA of the CDR3 is TGCAGTGCTAGAGAAACTCGGGGGAGGGGGACCCAGTACTTC. The chain joins TRBV20-1 to TRBJ2-7, with TRBD2 identical over 7 bases. The J call is doubtful: the DNA matches TRBJ2-5 better. Germline V gives CDR1 DFQATT, CDR2 SNEGSKA (reference sequence). The CDR3 is made up of 14 amino acids.

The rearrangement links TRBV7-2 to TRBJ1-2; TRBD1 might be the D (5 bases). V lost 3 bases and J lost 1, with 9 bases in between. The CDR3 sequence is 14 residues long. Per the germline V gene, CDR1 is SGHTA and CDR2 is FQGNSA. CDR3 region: CASSFGGSNYGYTF. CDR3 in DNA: TGTGCCAGCAGCTTCGGGGGGAGTAACTATGGCTACACCTTC.

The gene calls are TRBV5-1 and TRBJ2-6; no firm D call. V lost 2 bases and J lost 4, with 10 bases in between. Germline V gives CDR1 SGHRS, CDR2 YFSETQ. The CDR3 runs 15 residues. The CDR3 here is CASSFTAFGANVLTF. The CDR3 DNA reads TGCGCCAGCAGCTTTACAGCCTTCGGGGCCAACGTCCTGACTTTC.

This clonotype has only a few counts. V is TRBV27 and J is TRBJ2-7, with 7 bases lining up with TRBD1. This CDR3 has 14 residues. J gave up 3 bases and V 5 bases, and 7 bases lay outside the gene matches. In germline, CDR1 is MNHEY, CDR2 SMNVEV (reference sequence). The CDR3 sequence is CASSPGTAGYEQYF. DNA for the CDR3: TGTGCCAGCAGTCCCGGGACAGCAGGCTACGAGCAGTACTTC.

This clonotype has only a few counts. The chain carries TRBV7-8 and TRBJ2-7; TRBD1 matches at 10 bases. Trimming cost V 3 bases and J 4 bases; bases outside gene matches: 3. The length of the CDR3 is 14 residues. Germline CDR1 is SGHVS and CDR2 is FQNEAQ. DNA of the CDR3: TGTGCCAGCAGCTTGGGACAGGGGATGTACGAGCAGTACTTC. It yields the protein CASSLGQGMYEQYF.

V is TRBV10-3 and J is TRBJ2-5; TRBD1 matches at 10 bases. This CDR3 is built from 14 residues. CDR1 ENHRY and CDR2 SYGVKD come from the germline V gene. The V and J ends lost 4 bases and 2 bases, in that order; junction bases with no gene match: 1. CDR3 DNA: TGTGCCATCAGTGGGGGACAGGGGCAAGAGACCCAGTACTTC. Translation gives CAISGGQGQETQYF.